Described below is a single T cell receptor (beta chain) sequence and its context. Deletions cut 7 bases from V and 2 bases from J, with 10 bases between. In germline, CDR1 is WSHSY, CDR2 SAAADI. This CDR3 contains 13 residues. The sample originates from a study of blood T cell repertoires in COVID-19. Study as a whole: T cells, B-cell-depleted T cells, or PBMCs provided the cDNA or gDNA that served as material.

Study processing details: Nucleated cell number was recorded as an estimate derived from reference gene primer amplification. The protocol was immunoSEQ multiplex PCR, while the TCRdb copy is restricted to in-frame clones and leaves out a portion. Clonal size and the V and J genes are those of that table, whereas D and trimming came from the DNA. This repertoire shows some 220,000 clones, roughly 80% found once; its top ten account for approximately 5.1%. Sequenced material: peripheral blood. J is TRBJ2-3 and V is TRBV10-2; D is ambiguous. This receptor was taken from an older woman who had recovered from COVID-19. The CDR3 coding sequence is TGCGCCAGCAATCGCGAGGACACAGATACGCAGTATTTT. Residues: CASNREDTDTQYF.